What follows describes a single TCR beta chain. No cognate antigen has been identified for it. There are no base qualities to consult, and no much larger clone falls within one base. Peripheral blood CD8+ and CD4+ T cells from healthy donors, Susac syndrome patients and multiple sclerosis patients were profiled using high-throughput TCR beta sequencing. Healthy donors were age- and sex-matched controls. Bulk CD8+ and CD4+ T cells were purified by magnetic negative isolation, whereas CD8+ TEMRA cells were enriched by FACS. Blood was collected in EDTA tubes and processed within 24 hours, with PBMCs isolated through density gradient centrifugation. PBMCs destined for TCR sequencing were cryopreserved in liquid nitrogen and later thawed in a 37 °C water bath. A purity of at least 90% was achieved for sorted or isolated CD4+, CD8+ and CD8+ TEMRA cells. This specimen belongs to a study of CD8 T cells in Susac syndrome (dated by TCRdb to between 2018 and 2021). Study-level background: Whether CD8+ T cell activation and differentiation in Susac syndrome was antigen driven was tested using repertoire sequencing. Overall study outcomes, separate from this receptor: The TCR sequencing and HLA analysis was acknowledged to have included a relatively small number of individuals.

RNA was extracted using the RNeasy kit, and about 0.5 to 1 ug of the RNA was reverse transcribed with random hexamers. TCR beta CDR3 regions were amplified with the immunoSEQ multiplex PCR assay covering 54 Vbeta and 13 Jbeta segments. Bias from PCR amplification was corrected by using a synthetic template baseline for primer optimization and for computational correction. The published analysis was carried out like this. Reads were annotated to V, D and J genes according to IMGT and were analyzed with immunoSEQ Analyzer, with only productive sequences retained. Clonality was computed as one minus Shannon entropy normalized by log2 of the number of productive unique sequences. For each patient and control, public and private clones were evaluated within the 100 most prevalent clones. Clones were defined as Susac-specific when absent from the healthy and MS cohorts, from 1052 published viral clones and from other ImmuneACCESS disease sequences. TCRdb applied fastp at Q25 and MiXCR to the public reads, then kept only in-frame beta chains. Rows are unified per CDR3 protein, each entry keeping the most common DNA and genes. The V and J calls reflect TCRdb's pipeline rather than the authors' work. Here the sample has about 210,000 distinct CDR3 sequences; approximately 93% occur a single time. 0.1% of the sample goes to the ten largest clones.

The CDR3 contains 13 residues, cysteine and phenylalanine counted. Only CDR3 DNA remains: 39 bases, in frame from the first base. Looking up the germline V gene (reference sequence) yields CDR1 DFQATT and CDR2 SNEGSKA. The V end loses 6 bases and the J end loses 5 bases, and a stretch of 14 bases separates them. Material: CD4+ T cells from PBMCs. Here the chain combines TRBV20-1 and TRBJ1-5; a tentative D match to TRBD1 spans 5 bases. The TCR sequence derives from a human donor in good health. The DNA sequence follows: TGCAGTGCGGCTTTCGGAGGGGATCAGCCCCAGCATTTT. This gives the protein CSAAFGGDQPQHF.